The source of this T cell receptor beta chain is a study of neurological immune-mediated disorders. This clonotype was detected ten times or more. TCRdb reanalysed the 5' RACE reads using MiXCR and keeps one entry per CDR3 protein. The sample includes tens of thousands of distinct CDR3 sequences, roughly 5% seen only once; the top ten take 7% to 9.5%. The cells used in sorted libraries, CD4+ or CD8+ T cells, numbered some 1 million. CDR3 length: 15 amino acids. From germline, CDR1 is SGHTA and CDR2 FQGNSA. The germline V and J ends were trimmed by 1 base and 2 bases, with 11 bases remaining between them.

This sequence originates from a man younger than 35 in good health. What was sequenced was CD4+ T cells from blood. This chain links TRBV7-2 with TRBJ2-5; tentative D call: TRBD1 (7 bases). The CDR3 sequence is CASSLDQGGQETQYF. In DNA form, the CDR3 reads TGTGCCAGCAGCTTAGACCAGGGGGGACAAGAGACCCAGTACTTC.